This paragraph covers one T cell receptor beta chain sequence. Antigen specificity is unknown. Trimming left V 7 bases short and J 4 bases short, with 13 bases between. The CDR3 is made up of 13 amino acids. Looked up from germline, CDR1 is MDHEN and CDR2 is SYDVKM. This sample was included in a study of cytomegalovirus exposure and HLA in healthy donors. General study results and limits: Overall, approximately 150 TCR beta chains were annotated as cytomegalovirus-associated.

The method was immunoSEQ multiplex PCR; TCRdb's version includes in-frame clones alone and lacks a portion of them. Of about 200,000 clones in the sample, more than 75% were seen once. The rearrangement joins TRBV28 to TRBJ1-2, with a tentative D call TRBD1 (6 bases). The sequence derives from a woman aged 18-29 years in good health and CMV-seropositive. The sequenced material came from PBMCs. The CDR3 spells CASTKTGLYGYTF. For the CDR3, the DNA is TGTGCCAGCACTAAAACAGGGCTCTATGGCTACACCTTC.